The following is a T cell receptor (beta chain) sequence with its context. Its antigen is not known. This specimen belongs to a study of identifying expanded T cells in peripheral blood. The repertoire was sequenced with immunoSEQ multiplex PCR; TCRdb's copy has only in-frame clones and lacks some. Of approximately 120,000 clones detected, roughly 90% appear once; the ten largest clones hold 7.5% to 10%. Healthy donors had no documented immune events, such as infections, while sampled. The germline V gene encodes CDR1 SNHLY and CDR2 FYNNEI. V gave up 3 bases and J gave up 1 base, with 13 bases separating them. The CDR3 is 17 residues long. General study points: Technical replicates showed about 1.2 changed clones; about two weeks around 15; four weeks 19.

The gene calls are TRBV2 and TRBJ2-6; D not resolved. The TCR comes from a person aged 18-70 years in good health. Sequencing used blood. The CDR3 reads CASSDPNWGSGANVLTF. Written as DNA, the CDR3 is TGTGCCAGCAGTGACCCAAATTGGGGTTCTGGGGCCAACGTCCTGACTTTC.